This T cell receptor beta chain appears in the sequencing data of a study of post-analysis software for immune sequencing data. At the level of the study: Secondary progressive, relapsing-remitting and progressive-relapsing multiple sclerosis were among the included disease courses. Study findings and constraints: Five or six TRBV segments (TRBV5-6, TRBV5-1 and TRBV20-1 among them) occurred more frequently in patients than in controls. Normalized Chao1 diversity in multiple sclerosis patients fell significantly below that of controls. Pronounced co-clustering by F measure was evident among identically batched samples.

Researchers reported that TCR beta cDNA libraries carried unique molecular identifiers. The source material, roughly 0.9 to 11 million T cells, gave rise to 500,000 or so cDNA molecules. TCRdb reanalysed the PCR reads using MiXCR and keeps one entry per CDR3 protein. The sample lists hundreds of thousands of distinct CDR3 sequences; about 32% were seen once. Germline loops: CDR1 DFQATT, CDR2 SNEGSKA (reference sequence). This CDR3 is built from 16 residues. Trimming took off 2 bases at V and 3 bases at J, with 17 bases between the two ends. Regarding this clonotype: What it recognizes is unknown.

The sample comprised blood. The source of this sequence is a girl aged 10 to 17 with multiple sclerosis. This chain connects TRBV20-1 to TRBJ2-4; the D gene is possibly TRBD1 (5 bases). The CDR3 DNA sequence: TGCAGTGCTAGATCCCTTCAGGGCCACGTCAAAAACATTCAGTACTTC. Amino acids: CSARSLQGHVKNIQYF.